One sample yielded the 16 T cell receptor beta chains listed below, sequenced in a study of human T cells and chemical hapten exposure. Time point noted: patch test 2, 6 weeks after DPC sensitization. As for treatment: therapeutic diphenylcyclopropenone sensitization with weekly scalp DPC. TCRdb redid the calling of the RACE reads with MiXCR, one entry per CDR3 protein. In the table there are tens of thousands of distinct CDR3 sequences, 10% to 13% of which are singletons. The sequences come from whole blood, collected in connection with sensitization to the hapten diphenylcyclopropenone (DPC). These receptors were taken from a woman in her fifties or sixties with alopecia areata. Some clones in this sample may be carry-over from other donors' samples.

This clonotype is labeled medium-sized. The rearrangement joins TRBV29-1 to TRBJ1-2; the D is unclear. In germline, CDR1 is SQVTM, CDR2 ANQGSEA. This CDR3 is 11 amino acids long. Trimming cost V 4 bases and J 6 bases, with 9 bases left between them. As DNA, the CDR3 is TGCAGCGTTGTGTGGGGTCATGGCTACACCTTC. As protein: CSVVWGHGYTF.

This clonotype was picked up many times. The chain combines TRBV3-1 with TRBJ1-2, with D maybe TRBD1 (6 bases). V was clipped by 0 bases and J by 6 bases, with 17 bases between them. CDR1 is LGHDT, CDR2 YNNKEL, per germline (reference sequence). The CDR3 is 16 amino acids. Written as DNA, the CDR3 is TGTGCCAGCAGCCAAGATTTTATCGGACAGAGCAATGGCTACACCTTC. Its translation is CASSQDFIGQSNGYTF. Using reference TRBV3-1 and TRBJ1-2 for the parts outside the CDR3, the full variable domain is DTAVSQTPKYLVTQMGNDKSIKCEQNLGHDTMYWYKQDSKKFLKIMFSYNNKELIINETVPNRFSPKSPDKAHLNLHINSLELGDSAVYFCASSQDFIGQSNGYTFGSGTRLTVV.

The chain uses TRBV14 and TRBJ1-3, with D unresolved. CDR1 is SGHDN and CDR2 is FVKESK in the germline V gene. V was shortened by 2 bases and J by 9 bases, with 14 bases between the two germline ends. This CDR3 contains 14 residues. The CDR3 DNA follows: TGTGCCAGCAGCCAACATGGTCCGCCGGGCACCATATATTTT. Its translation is CASSQHGPPGTIYF.

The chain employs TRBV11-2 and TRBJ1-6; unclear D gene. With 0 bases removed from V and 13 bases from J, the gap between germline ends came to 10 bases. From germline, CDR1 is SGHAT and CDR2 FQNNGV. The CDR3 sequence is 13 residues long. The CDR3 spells CASSLEALGPLHF. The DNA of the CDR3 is TGTGCCAGCAGCTTAGAGGCTCTAGGGCCCCTCCACTTT.

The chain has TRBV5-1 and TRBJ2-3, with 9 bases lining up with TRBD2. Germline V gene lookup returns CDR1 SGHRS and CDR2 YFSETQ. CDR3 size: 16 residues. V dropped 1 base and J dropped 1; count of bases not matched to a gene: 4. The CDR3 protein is CASSLRLAVGTDTQYF. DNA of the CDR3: TGCGCCAGCAGCTTGCGACTAGCGGTGGGCACAGATACGCAGTATTTT.

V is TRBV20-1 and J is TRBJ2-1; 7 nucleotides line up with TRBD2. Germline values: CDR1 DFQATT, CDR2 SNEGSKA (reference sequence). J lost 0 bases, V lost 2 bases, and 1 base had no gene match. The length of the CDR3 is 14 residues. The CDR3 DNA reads TGCAGTGCTAGAAGGACTAGCTCCTACAATGAGCAGTTCTTC. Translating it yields CSARRTSSYNEQFF.

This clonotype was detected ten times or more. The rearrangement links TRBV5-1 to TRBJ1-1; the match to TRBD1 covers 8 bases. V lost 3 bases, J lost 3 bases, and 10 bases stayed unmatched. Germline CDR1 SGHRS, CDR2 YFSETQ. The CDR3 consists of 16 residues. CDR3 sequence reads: CASSSNLRGPDTEAFF. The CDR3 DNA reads TGCGCCAGCAGCTCAAATCTCAGGGGGCCCGACACTGAAGCTTTCTTT.

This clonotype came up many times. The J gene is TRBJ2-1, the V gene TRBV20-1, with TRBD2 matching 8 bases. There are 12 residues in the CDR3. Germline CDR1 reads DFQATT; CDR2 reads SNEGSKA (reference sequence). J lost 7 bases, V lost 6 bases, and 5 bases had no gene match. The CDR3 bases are TGCAGTGCGGGGACTAGAGCGAATGAGCAGTTCTTC. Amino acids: CSAGTRANEQFF.

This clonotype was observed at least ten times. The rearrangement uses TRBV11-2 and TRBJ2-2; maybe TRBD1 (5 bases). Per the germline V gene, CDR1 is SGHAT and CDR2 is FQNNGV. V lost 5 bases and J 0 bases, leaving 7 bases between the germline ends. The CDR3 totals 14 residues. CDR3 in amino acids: CASSPGTNTGELFF. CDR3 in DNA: TGTGCCAGCAGCCCAGGGACGAACACCGGGGAGCTGTTTTTT.

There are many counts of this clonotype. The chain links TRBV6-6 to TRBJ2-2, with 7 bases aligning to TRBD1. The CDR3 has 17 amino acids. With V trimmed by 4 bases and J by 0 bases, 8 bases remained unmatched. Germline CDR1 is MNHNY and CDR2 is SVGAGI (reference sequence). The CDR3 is CASSSIPTGTNTGELFF. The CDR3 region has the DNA TGTGCCAGCAGTTCCATCCCGACAGGGACGAACACCGGGGAGCTGTTTTTT.

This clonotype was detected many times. The CDR3 sequence is CASSTAAGITNYGYTF. The CDR3 nucleotides read TGTGCCAGTAGTACTGCGGCAGGTATAACTAACTATGGCTACACCTTC. The chain combines TRBV19 with TRBJ1-2; no definite D call. The germline gives CDR1 LNHDA, CDR2 SQIVND (reference sequence). This CDR3 has 16 amino acids. The V gene lost 4 bases and the J gene lost 0 bases, with 15 bases spanning the gap.

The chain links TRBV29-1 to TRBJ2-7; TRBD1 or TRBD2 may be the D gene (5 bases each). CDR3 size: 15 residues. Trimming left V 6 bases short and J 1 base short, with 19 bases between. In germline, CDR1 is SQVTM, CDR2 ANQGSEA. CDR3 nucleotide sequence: TGCAGCGTAACTATTCCCGGGACGGCTTCCTACGAGCAGTACTTC. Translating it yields CSVTIPGTASYEQYF.

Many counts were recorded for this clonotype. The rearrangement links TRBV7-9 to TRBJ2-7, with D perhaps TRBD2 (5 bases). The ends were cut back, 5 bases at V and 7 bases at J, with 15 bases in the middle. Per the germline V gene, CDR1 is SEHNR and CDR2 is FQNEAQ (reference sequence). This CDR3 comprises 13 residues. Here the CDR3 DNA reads TGTGCCAGCAGCCACCCTTTGCCGGGGGAGCAGTACTTC. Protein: CASSHPLPGEQYF.

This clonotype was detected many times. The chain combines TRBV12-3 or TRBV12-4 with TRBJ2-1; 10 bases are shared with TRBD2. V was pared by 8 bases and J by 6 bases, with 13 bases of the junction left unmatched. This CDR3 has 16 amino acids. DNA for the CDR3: TGTGCCAGCCTCTCAGCGCGGGGACTAGCGTCCAATGAGCAGTTCTTC. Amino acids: CASLSARGLASNEQFF.

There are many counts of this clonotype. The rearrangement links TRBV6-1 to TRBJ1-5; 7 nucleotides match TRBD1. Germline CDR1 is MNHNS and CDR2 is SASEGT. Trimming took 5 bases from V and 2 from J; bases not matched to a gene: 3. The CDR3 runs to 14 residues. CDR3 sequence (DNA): TGTGCCAGCAGTTGGACAGGCGGCAATCAGCCCCAGCATTTT. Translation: CASSWTGGNQPQHF.

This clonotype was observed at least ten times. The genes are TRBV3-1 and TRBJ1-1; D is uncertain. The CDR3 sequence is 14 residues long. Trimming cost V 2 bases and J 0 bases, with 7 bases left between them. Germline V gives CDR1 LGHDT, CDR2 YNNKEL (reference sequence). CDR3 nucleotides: TGTGCCAGCAGCCAAACACGGATGAACACTGAAGCTTTCTTT. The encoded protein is CASSQTRMNTEAFF.